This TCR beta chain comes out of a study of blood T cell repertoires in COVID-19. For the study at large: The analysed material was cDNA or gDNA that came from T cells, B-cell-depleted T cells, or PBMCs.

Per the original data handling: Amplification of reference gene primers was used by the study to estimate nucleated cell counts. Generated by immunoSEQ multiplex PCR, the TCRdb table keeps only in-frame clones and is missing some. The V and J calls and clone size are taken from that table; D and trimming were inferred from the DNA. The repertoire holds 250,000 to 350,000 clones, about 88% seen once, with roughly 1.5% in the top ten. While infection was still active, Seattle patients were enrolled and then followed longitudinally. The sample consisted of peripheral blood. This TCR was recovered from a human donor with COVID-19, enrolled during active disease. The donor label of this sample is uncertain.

The chain's CDR3 is CASSSGLAGVNTGELFF. CDR3 sequence (DNA): TGTGCCAGCAGCTCAGGACTAGCGGGGGTGAACACCGGGGAGCTGTTTTTT. V and J are TRBV5-4 and TRBJ2-2; 13 positions agree with TRBD2. J lost 1 base, V lost 3 bases, and 3 bases had no gene match. CDR3 size: 17 residues. CDR1 and CDR2 from the germline V gene are SGHNT and YYREEE (reference sequence).